This T cell receptor beta chain was recorded in a study of CD8 T cell repertoires and HIV-1 epitope variants (dated by TCRdb to 2018 to 2020). A note on the overall study: In separate culture wells, T cells were stimulated with each of twenty-five peptides that represented autologous and known Gag and Nef epitope variants. An aliquot of 1M T cells was saved as an uncultured baseline condition, separate from the 75 to 95 T cell cultures. Cultures were maintained for 9 to 10 days in IMDM with gentamicin, and half-media changes adding IL-2, IL-7 and IL-15 were performed on days 3 and 7. The control conditions were a CMV, EBV and flu peptide pool, the Ebola AY9 epitope as a negative control, and a well with no peptide. A total of around 83 T cell cultures were run, with each culture condition performed in triplicate except for one peptide, which was performed in duplicate. T cells were enriched using the EasySep Human T Cell Enrichment Kit and were co-cultured with equal numbers of autologous T cell-negative cells serving as antigen-presenting cells. The epitopes tested were three Gag epitope families plus Nef HW9 and YT9. Broad study findings and their caveats: The assay could identify only TCR beta chains and pointed to proliferation in response to antigen, not to T cell function or cytokine profile. Roughly 5 clonotypes recognized the Nef KF9 family and one the HW9 family, with no responses to the TAALDMSHF plasma variant. Eight to ten antigen-specific TCR beta clonotypes were identified, and about six of them appeared cross-reactive for autologous or known escape epitope variants.

Trimming removed 0 bases from V and 9 bases from J; the gene matches leave 8 bases unexplained. The germline V gene encodes CDR1 LGHNA and CDR2 YSLEER. There are 16 amino acids in the CDR3, from cysteine to phenylalanine inclusive. The sequence is cut down to CDR3 DNA, 48 bases in frame from base 1. The EasySep Human CD8+ T Cell Enrichment Kit was used on day 10 to isolate CD8+ T cells from every culture. Sequencing of TCR beta CDR3 regions was done on the immunoSEQ platform at survey depth. The QIAamp DNA micro kit was used to extract genomic DNA from every cultured and uncultured CD8+ T cell population. In the paper's pipeline: Samples with under 5,000 productive reads were excluded, and this exclusion removed about 7% of the 75 HIV peptide-stimulated cultures. A MANAFEST web app trimmed sequences to CDR3 and removed nonproductive sequences, CDR3s under 5 amino acids, and those not starting C or ending F/W. For a clonotype to count as antigen-specific, the clonotype had to expand relative to the no-peptide control in at least 2 of 3 replicates at FDR 0.01, and only within one epitope family. A frequency at least fivefold higher than in wells stimulated with peptides from other epitope families was additionally required for specific clonotypes. TCRdb took this table from immuneACCESS and kept in-frame rearrangements with V and J called. Such tables lack part of the clones; where checked against another copy, unresolved V genes explain under half of the gap, and the rest is unexplained. Clonal size and the V and J genes are those of that table, whereas D and trimming came from the DNA. The sample yields some 6,000 clones; under 75% were counted once. Clones ranked in the top ten supply around 44% of the sample.

This clone was observed a few times. Its target antigen remains unknown. Base qualities are not provided; no much larger clone lies one nucleotide away. Input material: cultured CD8+ T cells derived from PBMCs. The sequence derives from a male donor with HIV. The sequence links TRBV4-3 to TRBJ2-1, with TRBD2 identical over 10 junction bases. The DNA reads as follows: TGCGCCAGCAGCCAAGATACAAGCGGGGGGGCAAGTGAGCAGTTCTTC. It encodes CASSQDTSGGASEQFF.